These T cell receptor beta chains were read from a single sample in a study of blood T cell repertoires in COVID-19. Using immunoSEQ multiplex PCR, the repertoire was profiled, and TCRdb retains in-frame clones only, with some absent. The sample records 250,000 or so clones, approximately 88% being singletons. The sequenced material came from peripheral blood. These receptors all come from a woman in her forties who had recovered from COVID-19. The CDR3 runs from the conserved cysteine through the conserved F or W. A D gene is named only where the DNA matches it firmly. Size is stated for part of the rows, as once, few or many counts, or as a class when the clone is expanded.

CDR3aa	CDR3nt	abundance	j_gene	d_gene	v_gene
CASSPAQGYTGELFF	TGCGCCAGCAGCCCCGCCCAGGGGTACACCGGGGAGCTGTTTTTT	-	TRBJ2-2	-	TRBV4-1
CASRSKGGANYGYTF	TGTGCCAGCCGCAGCAAGGGGGGGGCTAACTATGGCTACACCTTC	-	TRBJ1-2	-	TRBV19
CASSPDREAQPQHF	TGTGCCAGTAGTCCGGACAGGGAAGCTCAGCCCCAGCATTTT	-	TRBJ1-5	TRBD1	TRBV19
CASSSPGTRDHEQFF	TGTGCCAGCAGCTCCCCCGGGACTAGGGACCATGAGCAGTTCTTC	-	TRBJ2-1	TRBD2	TRBV7-2
CASSGSARGSVMETQYF	TGTGCCAGCAGTGGCTCGGCCAGGGGGTCTGTCATGGAGACCCAGTACTTC	-	TRBJ2-5	TRBD1	TRBV2
CASSLDQGAGDEQFF	TGTGCCAGCAGCTTAGATCAGGGGGCGGGCGATGAGCAGTTCTTC	-	TRBJ2-1	TRBD1	TRBV11-2
CASSERQGKGNTEAFF	TGTGCCAGCAGTGAGCGACAGGGGAAGGGGAACACTGAAGCTTTCTTT	-	TRBJ1-1	TRBD1	TRBV6-1
CASSTGQGANGEQYF	TGTGCCAGCAGTACAGGACAGGGGGCCAACGGCGAGCAGTACTTC	-	TRBJ2-7	TRBD1	TRBV6-5
CASRTDRAMDEKLFF	TGTGCCAGCAGAACCGACAGGGCGATGGATGAAAAACTGTTTTTT	few	TRBJ1-4	TRBD1	TRBV7-9
CAISESGGLNQPQHF	TGTGCCATCAGTGAGTCAGGGGGCCTAAATCAGCCCCAGCATTTT	-	TRBJ1-5	TRBD1	TRBV10-3
CATSDLGQGANEQFF	TGTGCCACCAGTGATTTGGGACAGGGGGCCAATGAGCAGTTCTTC	-	TRBJ2-1	TRBD1	TRBV24-1
CASSQDRYRERQPQHF	TGCGCCAGCAGCCAAGATAGGTACAGGGAGAGGCAGCCCCAGCATTTT	-	TRBJ1-5	-	TRBV4-1
CASSEYPSGGSYEQYF	TGTGCCAGCAGTGAATATCCTAGCGGGGGATCCTACGAGCAGTACTTC	few	TRBJ2-7	TRBD2	TRBV6-1
CASYNGGTAQGNEQFF	TGTGCCAGCTATAATGGGGGCACAGCCCAGGGGAATGAGCAGTTCTTC	-	TRBJ2-1	-	TRBV28
CASRPPGQGLTDTQYF	TGCGCCAGCAGACCGCCGGGACAGGGTCTCACAGATACGCAGTATTTT	-	TRBJ2-3	TRBD1	TRBV5-1
CASTQGWGPNYGYTF	TGTGCCAGCACCCAGGGGTGGGGGCCAAACTATGGCTACACCTTC	-	TRBJ1-2	-	TRBV6-5
CSVERQSSGEQYF	TGCAGCGTTGAACGCCAGAGCTCGGGAGAGCAGTACTTC	-	TRBJ2-7	-	TRBV29-1
CASSPRDRTDEKLFF	TGTGCCAGTAGTCCTCGGGACAGGACAGATGAAAAACTGTTTTTT	-	TRBJ1-4	TRBD1	TRBV19
CARSFSGLNNEQFF	TGTGCCAGAAGCTTTAGCGGGCTTAACAATGAGCAGTTCTTC	-	TRBJ2-1	TRBD2	TRBV5-3
CASGLVQSGVGYGYTF	TGTGCTAGTGGTTTGGTCCAGTCGGGGGTCGGGTATGGCTACACCTTC	-	TRBJ1-2	-	TRBV12-5
CASSPGLAVVDEQYF	TGTGCCAGCAGTCCGGGGCTAGCGGTCGTGGACGAGCAGTACTTC	-	TRBJ2-7	TRBD2	TRBV6-5
CASSPQAGSAYGYTF	TGTGCCAGCAGCCCCCAGGCGGGTTCAGCCTATGGCTACACCTTC	once	TRBJ1-2	-	TRBV9
CASSEGVIYTEAFF	TGTGCCAGTAGTGAGGGGGTGATATACACTGAAGCTTTCTTT	-	TRBJ1-1	-	TRBV19
CASSPDYLAGAYEQYF	TGTGCCAGCAGCCCTGATTACCTAGCGGGAGCCTACGAGCAGTACTTC	-	TRBJ2-7	TRBD2	TRBV7-2
CASSLQGWEQYF	TGTGCCAGCAGTCTACAGGGGTGGGAGCAGTACTTC	few	TRBJ2-7	TRBD1	TRBV12-3/TRBV12-4
CASSIWLRDSGEQYF	TGCGCCAGCAGCATCTGGCTCCGGGACAGTGGGGAGCAGTACTTC	-	TRBJ2-7	TRBD1	TRBV5-1
CASSLGTRETQYF	TGTGCCAGCAGCTTAGGGACAAGGGAGACCCAGTACTTC	-	TRBJ2-5	-	TRBV11-2
CASSYGGTGLYGYTF	TGTGCCAGCAGTTATGGGGGGACAGGCCTTTATGGCTACACCTTC	-	TRBJ1-2	TRBD1	TRBV27
CASSAGQAGNTIYF	TGTGCCAGCAGTGCGGGACAGGCTGGAAACACCATATATTTT	few	TRBJ1-3	TRBD1	TRBV2
CASSPGTSGWTHEQYF	TGTGCCAGCAGCCCCGGGACTAGCGGGTGGACCCACGAGCAGTACTTC	-	TRBJ2-7	TRBD2	TRBV7-2
CASSLGSTDTQYF	TGTGCCAGCTCACTGGGCAGCACAGATACGCAGTATTTT	-	TRBJ2-3	-	TRBV18
CASTRDRGAGELFF	TGTGCCAGCACTAGGGACAGGGGGGCCGGGGAGCTGTTTTTT	once	TRBJ2-2	TRBD1	TRBV6-5
CASSSATPSGPSYEQYF	TGTGCCAGCAGCTCGGCGACCCCTAGCGGGCCCTCCTACGAGCAGTACTTC	few	TRBJ2-7	TRBD2	TRBV7-9
CASSVGTGGTDTQYF	TGTGCCAGCAGCGTCGGGACAGGGGGCACAGATACGCAGTATTTT	-	TRBJ2-3	TRBD1	TRBV7-2
CASSEGAPGLAGGLETQYF	TGTGCCAGCAGTGAGGGCGCCCCGGGACTAGCGGGAGGGTTGGAGACCCAGTACTTC	-	TRBJ2-5	TRBD2	TRBV2
CASGSASLAKNIQYF	TGTGCCAGCGGGAGTGCTTCCCTAGCCAAAAACATTCAGTACTTC	once	TRBJ2-4	-	TRBV28
CASSIRGQGFYEQYF	TGTGCCAGTAGTATAAGAGGCCAGGGGTTCTACGAGCAGTACTTC	-	TRBJ2-7	-	TRBV19
CAWSPPGTGSGNTIYF	TGTGCCTGGAGTCCGCCCGGGACAGGCTCTGGAAACACCATATATTTT	-	TRBJ1-3	TRBD1	TRBV30
CASSIASQTDSPLHF	TGTGCCAGCAGCATCGCGAGCCAAACGGATTCACCCCTCCACTTT	once	TRBJ1-6	-	TRBV9
CSVLSLSLNTEAFF	TGCAGCGTTTTGAGCTTAAGTCTGAACACTGAAGCTTTCTTT	-	TRBJ1-1	-	TRBV29-1
CASSQDLAGVETQYF	TGTGCCAGCAGCCAAGATCTAGCGGGGGTAGAGACCCAGTACTTC	once	TRBJ2-5	TRBD2	TRBV14
CASTLGAGYLYEQYF	TGTGCCAGCACCCTAGGGGCGGGATACCTCTACGAGCAGTACTTC	-	TRBJ2-7	-	TRBV2
CASSLAGAFSYEQYF	TGTGCCAGCAGCTTAGCGGGAGCGTTCTCCTACGAGCAGTACTTC	-	TRBJ2-7	-	TRBV11-1
CASSLEGGSWETQYF	TGTGCCAGCAGCTTAGAGGGCGGGAGTTGGGAGACCCAGTACTTC	-	TRBJ2-5	TRBD2	TRBV11-2
CASSLGTFVGKDEQYF	TGTGCCAGCAGCTTGGGGACTTTTGTGGGGAAGGACGAGCAGTACTTC	-	TRBJ2-7	-	TRBV5-4
CATSTGTGSYGYTF	TGTGCCACCAGTACCGGGACAGGGAGCTATGGCTACACCTTC	-	TRBJ1-2	TRBD1	TRBV24-1
CASSLGAGNVNSPLHF	TGTGCCAGCAGCTTAGGGGCAGGGAATGTTAATTCACCCCTCCACTTT	-	TRBJ1-6	-	TRBV7-6
CASSSAGLGSTDTQYF	TGCGCCAGCAGCTCCGCCGGACTAGGTAGCACAGATACGCAGTATTTT	-	TRBJ2-3	TRBD2	TRBV5-1
CASSGLAGPYNEQFF	TGTGCCAGCAGTGGACTAGCGGGGCCCTACAATGAGCAGTTCTTC	-	TRBJ2-1	TRBD2	TRBV27
CASDGQNTEAFF	TGTGCCAGCGACGGACAAAACACTGAAGCTTTCTTT	-	TRBJ1-1	-	TRBV28